Listed here is a single T cell receptor beta chain. A clone one base away is much larger, so this may be a read error. The sample comes from a study of shared clonotypes between healthy human individuals. The CDR3 is made up of 12 amino acids. V was pared by 4 bases and J by 2 bases, with 4 bases between. Germline V CDR1 and CDR2: SGHAT, FQDESV (reference sequence). The repertoire was sequenced with immunoSEQ multiplex PCR; TCRdb's copy has only in-frame clones and lacks some. This table holds around 1,100,000 clones, roughly 80% found once. V gene TRBV11-1 combines with J gene TRBJ2-3; D is undetermined. The TCR sequence derives from a man between 18 and 29 years old in good health. Some clones in this sample may be carry-over from other donors' samples. The sequencing input was memory CD4+ T cells from PBMCs. Subset given: CD45RA-negative fraction. As DNA, the CDR3 is TGTGCCAGCAGCTCTAACACAGATACGCAGTATTTT. Translating gives CASSSNTDTQYF.